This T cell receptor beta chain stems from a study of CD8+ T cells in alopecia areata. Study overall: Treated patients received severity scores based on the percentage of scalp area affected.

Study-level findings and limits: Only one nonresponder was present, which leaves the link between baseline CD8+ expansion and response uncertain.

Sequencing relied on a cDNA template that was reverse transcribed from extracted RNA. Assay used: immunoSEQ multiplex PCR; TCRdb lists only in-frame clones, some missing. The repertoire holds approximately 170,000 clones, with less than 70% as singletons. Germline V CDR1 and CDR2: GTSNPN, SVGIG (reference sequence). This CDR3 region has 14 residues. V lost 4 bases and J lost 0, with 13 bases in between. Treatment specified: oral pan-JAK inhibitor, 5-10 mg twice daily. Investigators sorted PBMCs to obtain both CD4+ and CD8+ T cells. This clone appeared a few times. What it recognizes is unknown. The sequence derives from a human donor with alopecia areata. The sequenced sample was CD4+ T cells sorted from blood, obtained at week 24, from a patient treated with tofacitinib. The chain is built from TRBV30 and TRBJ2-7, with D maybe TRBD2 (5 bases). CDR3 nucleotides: TGTGCCTGGAAGGTGGGTGACTACTCCTACGAGCAGTACTTC. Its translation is CAWKVGDYSYEQYF.